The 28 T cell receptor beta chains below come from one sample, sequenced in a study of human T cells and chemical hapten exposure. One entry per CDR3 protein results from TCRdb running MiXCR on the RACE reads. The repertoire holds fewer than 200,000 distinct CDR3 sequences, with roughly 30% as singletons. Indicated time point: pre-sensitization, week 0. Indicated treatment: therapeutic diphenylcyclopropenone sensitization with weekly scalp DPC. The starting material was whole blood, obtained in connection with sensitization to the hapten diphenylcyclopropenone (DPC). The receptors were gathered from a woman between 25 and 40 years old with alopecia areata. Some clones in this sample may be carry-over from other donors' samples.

This CDR3 is CASSQDIVTSGYNEQFF. The DNA of the CDR3 is TGCGCCAGCAGCCAAGATATAGTGACTAGCGGTTACAATGAGCAGTTCTTC. The chain carries TRBV4-1 and TRBJ2-1, with 9 bases lining up with TRBD2. This CDR3 region has 17 residues. Germline CDR1 MGHRA, CDR2 YSYEKL. Trimming cost V 0 bases and J 4 bases; bases outside gene matches: 7.

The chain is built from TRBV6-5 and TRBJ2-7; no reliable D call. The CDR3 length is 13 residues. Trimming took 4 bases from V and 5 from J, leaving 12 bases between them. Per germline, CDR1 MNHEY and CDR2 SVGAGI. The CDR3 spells CASSLTPLNEQYF. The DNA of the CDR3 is TGTGCCAGCAGTTTAACTCCCCTTAACGAGCAGTACTTC.

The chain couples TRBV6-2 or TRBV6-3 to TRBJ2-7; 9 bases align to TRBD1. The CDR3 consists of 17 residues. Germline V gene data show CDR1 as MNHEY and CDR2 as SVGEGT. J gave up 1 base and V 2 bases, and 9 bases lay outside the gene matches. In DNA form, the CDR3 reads TGTGCCAGCAGTTACCCCGGACAGGGGATAATTTCCTACGAGCAGTACTTC. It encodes CASSYPGQGIISYEQYF.

CDR3 coding DNA: TGCGCCAGCAGCGTGGGTCAGGCGGGGAACACCATATATTTT. Translation gives CASSVGQAGNTIYF. The rearrangement uses TRBV5-1 and TRBJ1-3, with D uncertain. The V end lost 4 bases, the J end lost 7 bases, and 15 bases lay between the germline ends. The length of the CDR3 is 14 residues. Germline CDR1 is SGHRS and CDR2 is YFSETQ. The complete variable domain, with remaining parts taken from reference TRBV5-1 and TRBJ1-3, reads KAGVTQTPRYLIKTRGQQVTLSCSPISGHRSVSWYQQTPGQGLQFLFEYFSETQRNKGNFPGRFSGRQFSNSRSEMNVSTLELGDSALYLCASSVGQAGNTIYFGEGSWLTVV.

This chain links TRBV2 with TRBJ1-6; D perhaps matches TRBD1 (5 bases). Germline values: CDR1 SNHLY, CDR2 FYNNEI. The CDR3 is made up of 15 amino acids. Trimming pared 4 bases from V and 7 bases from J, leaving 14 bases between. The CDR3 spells CASSGVSAGNSPLHF. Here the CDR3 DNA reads TGTGCCAGCAGTGGCGTCTCGGCAGGGAATTCACCCCTCCACTTT.

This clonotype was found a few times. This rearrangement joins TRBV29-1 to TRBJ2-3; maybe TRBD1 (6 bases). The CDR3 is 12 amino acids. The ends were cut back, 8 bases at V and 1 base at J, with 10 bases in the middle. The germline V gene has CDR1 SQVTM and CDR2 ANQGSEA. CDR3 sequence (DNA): TGCAGCTCCAGGACAGGCACAGATACGCAGTATTTT. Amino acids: CSSRTGTDTQYF.

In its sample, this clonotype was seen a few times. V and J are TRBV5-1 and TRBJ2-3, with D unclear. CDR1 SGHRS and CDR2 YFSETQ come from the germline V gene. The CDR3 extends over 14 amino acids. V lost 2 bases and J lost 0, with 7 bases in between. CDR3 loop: CASSFSTSTDTQYF. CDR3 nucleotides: TGCGCCAGCAGCTTTTCTACTAGCACAGATACGCAGTATTTT.

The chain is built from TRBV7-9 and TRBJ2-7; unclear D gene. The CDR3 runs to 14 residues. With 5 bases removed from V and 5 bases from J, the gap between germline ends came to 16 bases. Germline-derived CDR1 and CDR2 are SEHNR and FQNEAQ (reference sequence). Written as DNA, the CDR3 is TGTGCCAGCAGCCTACAGAGTTCTTCCAACGAGCAGTACTTC. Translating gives CASSLQSSSNEQYF.

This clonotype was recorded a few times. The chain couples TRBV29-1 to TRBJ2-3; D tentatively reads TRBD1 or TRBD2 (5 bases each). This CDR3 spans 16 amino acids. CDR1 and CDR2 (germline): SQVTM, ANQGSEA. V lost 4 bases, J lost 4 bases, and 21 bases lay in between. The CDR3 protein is CSVAWDPSTVADTQYF. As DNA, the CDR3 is TGCAGCGTTGCCTGGGACCCTTCGACGGTGGCAGATACGCAGTATTTT.

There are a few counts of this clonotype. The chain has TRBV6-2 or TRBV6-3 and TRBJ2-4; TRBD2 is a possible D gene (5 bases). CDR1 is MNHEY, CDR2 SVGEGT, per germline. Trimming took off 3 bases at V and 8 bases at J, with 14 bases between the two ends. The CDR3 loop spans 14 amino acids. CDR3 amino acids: CASSYGHHGDIQYF. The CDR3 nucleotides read TGTGCCAGCAGTTATGGGCACCACGGGGACATTCAGTACTTC.

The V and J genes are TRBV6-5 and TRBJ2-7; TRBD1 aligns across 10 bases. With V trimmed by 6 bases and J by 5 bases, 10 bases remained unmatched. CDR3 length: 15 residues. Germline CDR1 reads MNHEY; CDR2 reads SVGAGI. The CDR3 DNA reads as TGTGCCAGCAGACACCCGGGACAGGGGCCACACGAGCAGTACTTC. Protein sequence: CASRHPGQGPHEQYF.

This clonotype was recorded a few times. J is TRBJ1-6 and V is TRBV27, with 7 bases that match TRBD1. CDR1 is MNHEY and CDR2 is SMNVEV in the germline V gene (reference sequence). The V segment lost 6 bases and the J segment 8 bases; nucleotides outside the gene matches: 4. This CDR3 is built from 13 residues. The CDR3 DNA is TGTGCCAGCAGGCGACAGGGTGATTCACCCCTCCACTTT. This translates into CASRRQGDSPLHF.

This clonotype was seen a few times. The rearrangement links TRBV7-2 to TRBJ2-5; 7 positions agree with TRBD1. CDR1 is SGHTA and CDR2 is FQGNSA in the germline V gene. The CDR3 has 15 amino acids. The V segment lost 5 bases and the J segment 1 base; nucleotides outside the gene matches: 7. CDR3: CASSVKGQLQETQYF. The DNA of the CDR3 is TGTGCCAGCAGCGTTAAGGGACAGCTCCAAGAGACCCAGTACTTC.

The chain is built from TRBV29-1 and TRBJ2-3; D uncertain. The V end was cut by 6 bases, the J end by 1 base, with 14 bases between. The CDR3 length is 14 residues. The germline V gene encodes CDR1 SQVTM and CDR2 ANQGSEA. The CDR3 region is CSVPDWVGTDTQYF. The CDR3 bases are TGCAGCGTCCCCGACTGGGTCGGCACAGATACGCAGTATTTT.

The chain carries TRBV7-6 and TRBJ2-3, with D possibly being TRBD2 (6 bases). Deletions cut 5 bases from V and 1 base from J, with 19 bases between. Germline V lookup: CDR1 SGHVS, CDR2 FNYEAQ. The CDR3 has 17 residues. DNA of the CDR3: TGTGCCAGCAGCCTAGGGGCGGGGCCGGCGGGCACAGATACGCAGTATTTT. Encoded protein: CASSLGAGPAGTDTQYF.

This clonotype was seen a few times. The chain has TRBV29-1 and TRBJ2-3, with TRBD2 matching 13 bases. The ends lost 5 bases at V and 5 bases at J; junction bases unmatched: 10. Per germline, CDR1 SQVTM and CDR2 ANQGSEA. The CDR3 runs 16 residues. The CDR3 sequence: CSVPRLAGGLGDTQYF. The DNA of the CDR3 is TGCAGCGTTCCGAGACTAGCGGGGGGTTTAGGAGATACGCAGTATTTT.

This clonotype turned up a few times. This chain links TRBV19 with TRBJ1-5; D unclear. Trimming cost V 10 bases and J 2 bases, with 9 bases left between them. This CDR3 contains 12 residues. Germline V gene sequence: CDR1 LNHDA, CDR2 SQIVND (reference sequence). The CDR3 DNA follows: TGTGCCACCCGGGGTGGCAATCAGCCCCAGCATTTT. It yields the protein CATRGGNQPQHF.

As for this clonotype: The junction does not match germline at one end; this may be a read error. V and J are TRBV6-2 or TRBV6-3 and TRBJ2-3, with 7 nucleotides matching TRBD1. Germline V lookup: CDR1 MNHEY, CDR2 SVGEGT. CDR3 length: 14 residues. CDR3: CANSLDRVADTQYF. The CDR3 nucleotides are TGTGCCAACAGTCTCGACAGGGTGGCAGATACGCAGTATTTT.

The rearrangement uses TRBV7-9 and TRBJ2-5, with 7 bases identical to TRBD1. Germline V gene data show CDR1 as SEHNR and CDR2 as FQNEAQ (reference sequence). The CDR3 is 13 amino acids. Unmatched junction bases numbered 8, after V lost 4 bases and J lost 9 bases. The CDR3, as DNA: TGTGCCAGCAGCTCAGGACAGGACGGGGCCCAGTACTTC. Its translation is CASSSGQDGAQYF.

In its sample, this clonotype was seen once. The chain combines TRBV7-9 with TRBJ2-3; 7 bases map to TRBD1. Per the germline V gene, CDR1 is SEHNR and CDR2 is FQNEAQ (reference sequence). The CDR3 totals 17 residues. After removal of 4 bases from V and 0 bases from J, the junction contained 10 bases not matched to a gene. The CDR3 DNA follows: TGTGCCAGCAGCTCCCGGCAGGGGGTAACTAGCACAGATACGCAGTATTTT. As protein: CASSSRQGVTSTDTQYF.

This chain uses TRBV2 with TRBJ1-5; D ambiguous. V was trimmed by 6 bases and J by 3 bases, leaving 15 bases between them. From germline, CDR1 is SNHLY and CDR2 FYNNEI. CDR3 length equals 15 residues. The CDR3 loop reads CASRLLRADNQPQHF. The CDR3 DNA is TGTGCCAGCAGGTTACTGCGAGCCGACAATCAGCCCCAGCATTTT.

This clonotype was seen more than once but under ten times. CDR3 bases: TGTGCCAGCAGTTTTCGGCAGAGCCTGTACGAGCAGTACTTC. Amino acid sequence: CASSFRQSLYEQYF. The V and J genes are TRBV28 and TRBJ2-7; D unclear. V was clipped by 3 bases and J by 4 bases, with 13 bases between them. The CDR3 length is 14 residues. Germline assignment: CDR1 MDHEN and CDR2 SYDVKM.

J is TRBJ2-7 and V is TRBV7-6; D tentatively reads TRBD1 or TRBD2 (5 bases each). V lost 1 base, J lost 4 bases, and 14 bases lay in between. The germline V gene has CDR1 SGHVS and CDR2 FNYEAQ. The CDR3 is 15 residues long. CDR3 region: CASSLEGGPGYEQYF. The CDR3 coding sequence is TGTGCCAGCAGCTTAGAGGGCGGGCCAGGGTACGAGCAGTACTTC.

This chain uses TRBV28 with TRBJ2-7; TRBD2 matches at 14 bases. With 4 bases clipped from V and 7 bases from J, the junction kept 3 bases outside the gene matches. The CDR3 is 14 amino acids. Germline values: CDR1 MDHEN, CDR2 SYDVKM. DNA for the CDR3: TGTGCCAGCAGTTGGACTAGCGGGGGGCGGGAGCAGTACTTC. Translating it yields CASSWTSGGREQYF.

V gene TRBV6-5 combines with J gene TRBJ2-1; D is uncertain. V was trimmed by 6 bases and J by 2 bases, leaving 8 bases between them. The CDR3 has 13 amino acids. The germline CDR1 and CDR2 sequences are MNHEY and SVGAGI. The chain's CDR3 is CASSSFTYNEQFF. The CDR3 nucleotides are TGTGCCAGCAGCTCATTCACCTACAATGAGCAGTTCTTC.

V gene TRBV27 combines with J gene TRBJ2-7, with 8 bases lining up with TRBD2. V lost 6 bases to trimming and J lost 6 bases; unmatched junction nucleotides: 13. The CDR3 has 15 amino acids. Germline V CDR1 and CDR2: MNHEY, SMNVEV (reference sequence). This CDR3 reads CASREREGGECEQYF. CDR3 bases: TGTGCCAGCAGGGAACGGGAGGGAGGAGAATGCGAGCAGTACTTC.

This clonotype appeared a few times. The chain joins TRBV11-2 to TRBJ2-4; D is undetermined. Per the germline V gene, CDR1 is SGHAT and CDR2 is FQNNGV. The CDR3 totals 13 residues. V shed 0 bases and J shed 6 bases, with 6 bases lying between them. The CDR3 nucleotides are TGTGCCAGCAGCTTAGAGGCAGGAAACATTCAGTACTTC. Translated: CASSLEAGNIQYF.

CDR3 loop: CASSVGLSFDTDTQYF. Here the CDR3 DNA reads TGTGCCAGCAGCGTAGGACTCTCCTTTGACACAGATACGCAGTATTTT. The chain is built from TRBV9 and TRBJ2-3; D not resolved. This CDR3 spans 16 amino acids. In germline, CDR1 is SGDLS, CDR2 YYNGEE. Trimming pared 0 bases from V and 2 bases from J, leaving 13 bases between.